A single sample gave rise to the 24 T cell receptor beta chains below, sequenced in a study of T cells in Graves' hyperthyroidism and ophthalmopathy. Regions amplified from RNA transcripts were the TCR beta CDR3 regions. With the HTBI primer set, the TCR CDR3 went through a first round of RT-PCR. TCRdb recomputed calls from the multiplex PCR reads with MiXCR, one row per CDR3 protein. The repertoire includes fewer than 750,000 distinct CDR3 sequences, around 15% of them detected once, and roughly 4.5% sits in the top ten. The sample was blood. These receptors originate from a woman in her thirties or forties with Graves' ophthalmopathy.

This clonotype occurred a few times. Sequence at one end of the junction differs from germline and may be a read error. The gene calls are TRBV28 and TRBJ1-6, with D possibly TRBD1 on 6 matching bases. The CDR3 extends over 15 amino acids. CDR1 and CDR2 from the germline V gene are MDHEN and SYDVKM. The DNA of the CDR3 is TGTGCCTGCAGTCCTTTGACAGGATTTAATTCACCCCTCCACTTT. Its protein is CACSPLTGFNSPLHF.

This clonotype was found many times. V usage is TRBV10-3 and J usage is TRBJ2-7; 9 bases agree with TRBD1. The CDR3 has 16 amino acids. Unmatched junction bases numbered 9, after V lost 6 bases and J lost 0 bases. Looked up from germline, CDR1 is ENHRY and CDR2 is SYGVKD. The CDR3 here is CAISGQGFGSSYEQYF. The DNA of the CDR3 is TGTGCCATCAGCGGACAGGGGTTCGGTTCCTCCTACGAGCAGTACTTC.

The table lists this clonotype with many counts. The V call is TRBV30, the J call TRBJ2-7; TRBD2 aligns across 7 bases. This CDR3 is built from 11 residues. Per germline, CDR1 GTSNPN and CDR2 SVGIG (reference sequence). Trimming took 4 bases from V and 7 from J; bases not matched to a gene: 4. CDR3 loop: CAWTWGGEQYF. CDR3 nucleotides: TGTGCCTGGACGTGGGGGGGGGAGCAGTACTTC. Using reference TRBV30 and TRBJ2-7 for the parts outside the CDR3, the full variable domain is SQTIHQWPATLVQPVGSPLSLECTVEGTSNPNLYWYRQAAGRGLQLLFYSVGIGQISSEVPQNLSASRPQDRQFILSSKKLLLSDSGFYLCAWTWGGEQYFGPGTRLTVT.

This clonotype was counted many times. The chain links TRBV28 to TRBJ1-5; unclear D gene. The CDR3 totals 14 residues. Between the trimmed V and J ends, which lost 2 bases and 5 bases, there was a span of 10 bases. Germline CDR1 is MDHEN and CDR2 is SYDVKM. The CDR3 DNA reads TGTGCCAGCAGTTTACGGGGTAAGGATCAGCCCCAGCATTTT. Its protein product is CASSLRGKDQPQHF.

This clonotype was picked up many times. The rearrangement joins TRBV4-2 to TRBJ2-5; 7 nucleotides line up with TRBD2. Germline values: CDR1 LGHNA, CDR2 YNFKEQ. The CDR3 sequence is 15 residues long. The ends lost 0 bases at V and 3 bases at J; junction bases unmatched: 4. CDR3 DNA: TGTGCCAGCAGCCAAGATTCGGGACTAAAAGAGACCCAGTACTTC. Amino acid sequence: CASSQDSGLKETQYF.

This clonotype was observed at least ten times. The gene calls are TRBV29-1 and TRBJ2-3; 8 bases match TRBD2. This CDR3 has 14 amino acids. With V trimmed by 4 bases and J by 2 bases, 5 bases remained unmatched. The germline gives CDR1 SQVTM, CDR2 ANQGSEA. CDR3 DNA sequence: TGCAGCGTTGTTGCTAGCGGGTTCACAGATACGCAGTATTTT. Translation gives CSVVASGFTDTQYF.

Ten or more counts support this clonotype. The genes are TRBV28 and TRBJ1-1; 8 nucleotides line up with TRBD1. The CDR3 runs 15 residues. J lost 1 base, V lost 11 bases, and 12 bases had no gene match. Germline V CDR1 and CDR2: MDHEN, SYDVKM. The DNA for the CDR3 is TGTGCCGGGAGTTCAGGGGGCGCGGGGAACACTGAAGCTTTCTTT. Amino acids: CAGSSGGAGNTEAFF.

Comment on this clonotype: A much larger clone lies a single base off, so this may be a read error. This chain links TRBV12-3 or TRBV12-4 with TRBJ1-2; 8 bases map to TRBD1. The CDR3 length is 13 residues. The trim removed 6 bases at V and 4 bases at J, leaving 4 bases unmatched. CDR3 sequence reads: CASRTGAGYGYTF. In DNA form, the CDR3 reads TGTGCCAGCAGGACAGGGGCTGGCTATGGCTACACCTTC.

The V and J genes are TRBV28 and TRBJ1-2; D remains unclear. The germline V and J ends were trimmed by 2 bases and 3 bases, with 10 bases remaining between them. The germline CDR1 and CDR2 sequences are MDHEN and SYDVKM. This CDR3 has 14 residues. The DNA of the CDR3 is TGTGCCAGCAGTTTAGACACGCCGCACTATGGCTACACCTTC. Protein product: CASSLDTPHYGYTF.

The sample holds many counts of this clonotype. The V call is TRBV2, the J call TRBJ1-6; a weak D match, TRBD1 (6 bases). The germline CDR1 and CDR2 sequences are SNHLY and FYNNEI. This CDR3 is 16 amino acids long. Trimming removed 6 bases at V and 10 bases at J, with 22 bases between. The CDR3 sequence is CASSHAQGRGNSPLHF. The CDR3 DNA is TGTGCCAGCAGCCACGCGCAGGGCAGGGGTAACTCACCCCTCCACTTT.

The gene calls are TRBV7-6 and TRBJ2-7; TRBD1 is a possible D gene (6 bases). The germline V and J ends were trimmed by 4 bases and 5 bases, with 9 bases remaining between them. Looked up from germline, CDR1 is SGHVS and CDR2 is FNYEAQ. The CDR3 is made up of 12 amino acids. CDR3 coding DNA: TGTGCCAGCAGCTCGACAGGCCACGAGCAGTACTTC. Translated: CASSSTGHEQYF.

There are many counts of this clonotype. This chain uses TRBV19 with TRBJ2-7, with TRBD2 as a possible D gene (5 bases). V was trimmed by 6 bases and J by 7 bases, leaving 19 bases between them. CDR3 size: 14 residues. Per germline, CDR1 LNHDA and CDR2 SQIVND (reference sequence). CDR3 protein: CASSRLEGTEEQYF. The DNA of the CDR3 is TGTGCCAGTAGCAGACTTGAGGGAACGGAAGAGCAGTACTTC.

Note on this clonotype: One junction end does not reproduce the germline sequence, and a read error may be involved. This chain links TRBV4-2 with TRBJ2-2; 9 bases agree with TRBD1. The CDR3 contains 16 residues. CDR1 is LGHNA, CDR2 YNFKEQ, per germline. The CDR3 DNA sequence: TGTGCCAGCAGCCGAGGGACAGGGACGAACAGCGGGGAGCTGTTTTTT. This gives the protein CASSRGTGTNSGELFF.

This clonotype was picked up many times. This CDR3 is CASTDQLHSPLHF. The CDR3 DNA reads TGTGCCAGCACCGACCAGTTACATTCACCCCTCCACTTT. This chain links TRBV6-1 with TRBJ1-6; D gene uncertain. Germline values: CDR1 MNHNS, CDR2 SASEGT. This CDR3 is built from 13 residues. Trimming took 7 bases from V and 8 from J, leaving 12 bases between them.

This clonotype has more than one count but fewer than ten. An end of the junction differs from the germline gene, which may be a read error. The CDR3: CASRTRMNAEALF. CDR3 in DNA: TGTGCCAGCAGAACCAGGATGAACGCTGAAGCTCTCTTT. The chain couples TRBV12-3 or TRBV12-4 to TRBJ1-1; D call uncertain. The CDR3 consists of 13 residues.

This clonotype was picked up many times. The genes are TRBV12-3 or TRBV12-4 and TRBJ2-7; D gene ambiguous. Trimming cost V 1 base and J 5 bases, with 6 bases left between them. This CDR3 spans 12 amino acids. CDR3 loop: CASSLDRDEQYF. The CDR3 nucleotides read TGTGCCAGCAGTTTAGACCGGGACGAGCAGTACTTC.

The sample holds many counts of this clonotype. V gene TRBV12-3 or TRBV12-4 combines with J gene TRBJ1-5; no firm D call. This CDR3 region has 14 residues. The V end lost 4 bases, the J end lost 5 bases, and 12 bases lay between the germline ends. CDR3 protein: CASSYGSSDQPQHF. The CDR3 nucleotides are TGTGCCAGCAGTTACGGGTCCTCGGATCAGCCCCAGCATTTT.

This clonotype was recorded many times. The genes are TRBV19 and TRBJ2-7; 9 positions agree with TRBD2. In germline, CDR1 is LNHDA, CDR2 SQIVND (reference sequence). This CDR3 has 15 residues. J lost 6 bases, V lost 9 bases, and 15 bases had no gene match. The CDR3 loop is CARSPRIAGESEQYF. The CDR3 region has the DNA TGTGCCAGATCCCCCAGGATAGCGGGAGAGAGCGAGCAGTACTTC.

This clonotype was recorded a few times. The chain links TRBV10-1 to TRBJ2-7; D remains ambiguous. The CDR3 extends over 12 amino acids. CDR1 and CDR2 from the germline V gene are WNHNN and SYGVQD (reference sequence). V shed 5 bases and J shed 7 bases, with 12 bases lying between them. The DNA for the CDR3 is TGCGCCAGCAGTCCGGCTCTGGGGGAGCAGTACTTC. This translates into CASSPALGEQYF.

The table lists this clonotype with many counts. The chain is built from TRBV12-3 or TRBV12-4 and TRBJ2-7; 9 bases are a match to TRBD2. CDR3 length equals 14 residues. The trim removed 6 bases at V and 4 bases at J, leaving 7 bases unmatched. The DNA of the CDR3 is TGTGCCAGCAGCCGTAGCGGGAGCGGATACGAGCAGTACTTC. It codes for CASSRSGSGYEQYF.

This clonotype was counted at least ten times. J is TRBJ2-6 and V is TRBV13; perhaps TRBD1 as D (5 bases). From germline, CDR1 is PRHDT and CDR2 FYEKMQ (reference sequence). CDR3 size: 15 residues. Trimming removed 4 bases at V and 1 base at J, with 8 bases between. The CDR3 loop is CASSYQGSGANVLTF. CDR3 in DNA: TGTGCCAGCAGCTATCAGGGTTCTGGGGCCAACGTCCTGACTTTC.

The chain couples TRBV3-1 to TRBJ1-3, with D tentatively TRBD1 (5 bases). CDR1 and CDR2 (germline): LGHDT, YNNKEL (reference sequence). CDR3 length equals 16 residues. The V end was cut by 4 bases, the J end by 4 bases, with 17 bases between. Here the CDR3 reads CASSPWAGREGNTIYF. Written as DNA, the CDR3 is TGTGCCAGCAGCCCTTGGGCAGGGCGGGAAGGAAACACCATATATTTT.

This clonotype showed up many times. CDR3 region: CSAGGGINQPQHF. The CDR3 DNA reads as TGCAGTGCCGGCGGGGGGATCAATCAGCCCCAGCATTTT. The J gene is TRBJ1-5, the V gene TRBV20-1; tentative D call: TRBD1 (5 bases). V was pared by 6 bases and J by 3 bases, with 12 bases between. Germline V gene lookup returns CDR1 DFQATT and CDR2 SNEGSKA (reference sequence). The CDR3 is made up of 13 amino acids.

The chain links TRBV6-1 to TRBJ2-7, with no clear D. Trimming removed 8 bases at V and 0 bases at J, with 11 bases between. The CDR3 contains 13 residues. CDR1 and CDR2 (germline): MNHNS, SASEGT. CDR3 region: CASGLPSSYEQYF. The CDR3 DNA reads TGTGCCAGCGGGTTGCCTAGCTCCTACGAGCAGTACTTC.